This T cell receptor (beta chain) was captured in a study of early T cells in non-severe SARS-CoV-2 infection. Study information: The sequenced material was bulk RNA from unsorted whole blood, and its chains were unpaired.

In its sample, this clonotype was seen many times. What it binds is unknown. Study-wide results and limits: There was a bias toward anti-spike CD8 responses in VDJdb matching, which missed private and CD4 specificities.

Each single cDNA molecule received a unique molecular identifier. A single record per CDR3 protein comes from TCRdb applying MiXCR to the 5' RACE reads. The table records 79,000 or so distinct CDR3 sequences, roughly 13% of them present only once. The CDR3 has 16 amino acids. With 4 bases clipped from V and 0 bases from J, the junction kept 7 bases outside the gene matches. The germline gives CDR1 KGHDR, CDR2 SFDVKD. The receptor was derived from an adult who was a healthcare worker with PCR-confirmed SARS-CoV-2 infection or an uninfected control (not recorded which). The source material was whole blood. J is TRBJ1-2 and V is TRBV24-1, with 7 bases that match TRBD1. CDR3 nucleotides: TGTGCCACCAGTGAGCCACGACAGGGCGCTAACTATGGCTACACCTTC. It yields the protein CATSEPRQGANYGYTF.